These 9 T cell receptor beta chains share one sample of origin, sequenced in a study of OX40 agonist ivuxolimab in advanced cancers. TCRdb's table, derived via immunoSEQ multiplex PCR, lists solely in-frame clones and lacks some. Of over 70,000 clones listed, 78% are singletons. Sequences were derived from CD4+ or CD8+ T cells sorted from blood, sampled in a trial of the OX40 agonist ivuxolimab. The receptors shown here come from an adult with an advanced solid tumor such as melanoma, head and neck, liver or kidney cancer.

The J gene is TRBJ1-2, the V gene TRBV30; perhaps TRBD1 as D (6 bases). CDR3 length equals 17 residues. In germline, CDR1 is GTSNPN, CDR2 SVGIG (reference sequence). V shed 5 bases and J shed 5 bases, with 27 bases lying between them. The CDR3 coding sequence is TGTGCCTGGGAAAGGGGGGTATACAGGGCCGGACGATATGGCTACACCTTC. This sequence encodes CAWERGVYRAGRYGYTF.

The rearrangement uses TRBV11-3 and TRBJ2-1; 8 nucleotides agree with TRBD1. The germline gives CDR1 SGHNT, CDR2 YENEEA. This CDR3 has 15 amino acids. J gave up 7 bases and V 5 bases, and 10 bases lay outside the gene matches. The CDR3 nucleotides read TGTGCCAGCAGCGGGGATGGGCGGGACAGGAATGAGCAGTTCTTC. This translates into CASSGDGRDRNEQFF. Filled out from reference TRBV11-3 and TRBJ2-1, the complete variable domain reads EAGVVQSPRYKIIEKKQPVAFWCNPISGHNTLYWYLQNLGQGPELLIRYENEEAVDDSQLPKDRFSAERLKGVDSTLKIQPAELGDSAVYLCASSGDGRDRNEQFFGPGTRLTVL.

This chain joins TRBV2 and TRBJ2-4; 9 nucleotides agree with TRBD1. Germline assignment: CDR1 SNHLY and CDR2 FYNNEI. V lost 10 bases and J lost 8; bases outside the gene matches: 18. There are 16 residues in the CDR3. CDR3: CATASNRGQGLDIQYF. The CDR3 DNA reads TGTGCCACCGCTAGCAATAGGGGACAGGGTTTGGACATTCAGTACTTC. The full variable domain, its missing parts supplied by reference TRBV2 and TRBJ2-4, is EPEVTQTPSHQVTQMGQEVILRCVPISNHLYFYWYRQILGQKVEFLVSFYNNEISEKSEIFDDQFSVERPDGSNFTLKIRSTKLEDSAMYFCATASNRGQGLDIQYFGAGTRLSVL.

This rearrangement joins TRBV29-1 to TRBJ2-1; D is undetermined. This CDR3 has 12 residues. Germline V gene lookup returns CDR1 SQVTM and CDR2 ANQGSEA. Deletions cut 7 bases from V and 7 bases from J, with 14 bases between. The CDR3 sequence: CSATEKRNEQFF. The CDR3 nucleotides are TGCAGCGCCACGGAGAAGAGGAATGAGCAGTTCTTC.

This clone was seen just once. The V gene is TRBV6-1, the J gene TRBJ1-1; D unresolved. V dropped 8 bases and J dropped 3 bases, with 7 bases sitting between them. Germline V gives CDR1 MNHNS, CDR2 SASEGT. The CDR3 is made up of 11 amino acids. The CDR3 region is CASQVYTEAFF. The CDR3, as DNA: TGTGCCAGCCAGGTTTACACTGAAGCTTTCTTT.

The chain carries TRBV6-5 and TRBJ2-7; D tentatively reads TRBD1 or TRBD2 (5 bases each). The germline CDR1 and CDR2 sequences are MNHEY and SVGAGI. This CDR3 spans 14 amino acids. The ends were cut back, 2 bases at V and 2 bases at J, with 10 bases in the middle. The CDR3 sequence is CASSYRGETYEQYF. The CDR3 DNA is TGTGCCAGCAGTTACAGGGGAGAAACCTACGAGCAGTACTTC.

In this sample, this clone turned up a few times. The chain combines TRBV10-2 with TRBJ2-7; 9 bases match TRBD2. The V gene end was trimmed by 0 bases and the J gene end by 3 bases; junction bases not matched to a gene: 3. Germline CDR1 is WSHSY and CDR2 is SAAADI. This CDR3 is built from 15 residues. The CDR3 reads CASSESGTSNYEQYF. CDR3 bases: TGCGCCAGCAGTGAGTCTGGGACTAGCAACTACGAGCAGTACTTC.

A word on this clone: Other DNA sequences in this specimen translate into the identical CDR3. The genes are TRBV2 and TRBJ1-5; no clear D gene. This CDR3 has 13 residues. Germline V lookup: CDR1 SNHLY, CDR2 FYNNEI. The V gene lost 4 bases and the J gene lost 2 bases, with 6 bases spanning the gap. In DNA form, the CDR3 reads TGTGCCAGCAGTGGGGGTGGCAATCAGCCCCAGCATTTT. Protein sequence: CASSGGGNQPQHF.

This clone occurred a few times. The chain couples TRBV5-1 to TRBJ2-1, with unresolved D. Deletions cut 4 bases from V and 3 bases from J, with 20 bases between. The CDR3 sequence is 17 residues long. CDR1 is SGHRS, CDR2 YFSETQ, per germline. CDR3 amino acids: CASSVTSDGPLYNEQFF. The CDR3 coding sequence is TGCGCCAGCAGCGTAACCTCGGACGGCCCCCTCTACAATGAGCAGTTCTTC.